The 22 T cell receptor beta chains in this list originate from one sample, sequenced in a study of T cells after yellow fever vaccination. TCRdb passed the 5' RACE reads through MiXCR, listing each CDR3 protein once. The profile shows some 340,000 distinct CDR3 sequences, approximately 11% of them singletons. The material sequenced was CD4+ T cells sorted from PBMCs, taken 45 days after the yellow fever booster vaccination. These receptor sequences come from a man aged 18 to 30 who received the YFV17D yellow fever vaccine.

This clonotype was detected a few times. CDR3 residues: CASSPGQGAGAFF. CDR3 coding DNA: TGCGCCAGCAGCCCCGGACAGGGGGCAGGAGCTTTCTTT. This chain connects TRBV4-3 to TRBJ1-1, with 11 nucleotides matching TRBD1. CDR3 length equals 13 residues. Germline CDR1 and CDR2: LGHNA and YSLEER. Trimming took 4 bases from V and 10 from J; bases not matched to a gene: 5.

This clonotype was counted between two and nine times. The J gene is TRBJ2-1, the V gene TRBV3-1; D perhaps matches TRBD2 (5 bases). The CDR3 contains 16 residues. Germline values: CDR1 LGHDT, CDR2 YNNKEL (reference sequence). The V gene lost 4 bases and the J gene lost 0 bases, with 13 bases spanning the gap. The CDR3 DNA follows: TGTGCCAGCAGCCCGGGGATTCAGAGCTCCTACAATGAGCAGTTCTTC. The encoded protein is CASSPGIQSSYNEQFF.

This clonotype was seen a handful of times. The rearrangement joins TRBV29-1 to TRBJ1-2, with TRBD1 matching over 8 bases. Germline V CDR1 and CDR2: SQVTM, ANQGSEA. This CDR3 is 15 amino acids long. V dropped 5 bases and J dropped 1; count of bases not matched to a gene: 9. DNA of the CDR3: TGCAGCGTTTCGGCAGGGGGCCCACTTAACTATGGCTACACCTTC. Translating gives CSVSAGGPLNYGYTF.

The rearrangement joins TRBV5-1 to TRBJ2-4, with 8 bases that match TRBD1. Trimming took 0 bases from V and 2 from J; bases not matched to a gene: 4. Germline V lookup: CDR1 SGHRS, CDR2 YFSETQ. The CDR3 spans 16 residues. CDR3 sequence (DNA): TGCGCCAGCAGCTTGGCAGGGGGCGCGACCAAAAACATTCAGTACTTC. It specifies CASSLAGGATKNIQYF.

In this sample, this clonotype turned up many times. This chain joins TRBV28 and TRBJ1-1; 7 bases agree with TRBD1. V shed 3 bases, J shed 11 bases, and the junction held 6 bases outside the gene matches. The germline CDR1 and CDR2 sequences are MDHEN and SYDVKM. The CDR3 contains 12 residues. The CDR3 loop is CASSFQGVTAFF. CDR3 sequence (DNA): TGTGCCAGCAGTTTCCAGGGGGTGACGGCTTTCTTT.

This clonotype turned up a few times. The junction shows a germline mismatch at one end, possibly a read error. The chain employs TRBV3-1 and TRBJ2-5; 10 bases match TRBD2. The germline CDR1 and CDR2 sequences are LGHDT and YNNKEL (reference sequence). The CDR3 spans 14 residues. The chain's CDR3 is CASSLPSGGETRYF. CDR3 nucleotide sequence: TGTGCCAGCAGCCTCCCTAGCGGGGGCGAGACCCGGTACTTC.

This clonotype was detected ten times or more. This chain joins TRBV4-3 and TRBJ1-2; D not resolved. V was shortened by 3 bases and J by 4 bases, with 15 bases between the two germline ends. This CDR3 is 15 amino acids long. CDR1 and CDR2 from the germline V gene are LGHNA and YSLEER. The CDR3 DNA sequence: TGCGCCAGCAGCCAGAGAACGGGGAACATCTATGGCTACACCTTC. Translated, it gives CASSQRTGNIYGYTF.

With respect to this clonotype: One end of the junction fails to match germline, which may point to a read error. This sequence joins TRBV14 and TRBJ1-2, with D possibly being TRBD1 (6 bases). Germline CDR1 SGHDN, CDR2 FVKESK. The CDR3 runs 14 residues. In DNA, the CDR3 is TGTGCCAGAAGCCCACTCGGACAGCCTTATGGCTACACCTTC. Translated, it gives CARSPLGQPYGYTF.

This chain links TRBV6-1 with TRBJ2-1; 9 nucleotides agree with TRBD1. V gave up 4 bases and J gave up 5 bases; unmatched junction bases: 9. There are 16 residues in the CDR3. CDR1 MNHNS and CDR2 SASEGT come from the germline V gene. CDR3 loop: CASSAPGTGSNNEQFF. In DNA, the CDR3 is TGTGCCAGCAGTGCCCCCGGGACAGGGTCAAACAATGAGCAGTTCTTC.

This clonotype was recorded a few times. The chain links TRBV7-6 to TRBJ2-2; weak D call: TRBD1 (6 bases). This CDR3 contains 14 residues. V was trimmed by 6 bases and J by 6 bases, leaving 14 bases between them. Germline V gene data show CDR1 as SGHVS and CDR2 as FNYEAQ. The CDR3 is CASSRRGSAGELFF. CDR3 coding DNA: TGTGCCAGCAGTCGCAGGGGAAGCGCCGGGGAGCTGTTTTTT.

This clonotype showed up just a few times. The chain couples TRBV12-3 or TRBV12-4 to TRBJ1-1; D not certain. The CDR3 contains 12 residues. V lost 0 bases to trimming and J lost 3 bases, with 2 bases between them. Here the CDR3 DNA reads TGTGCCAGCAGTTTAGCTTACACTGAAGCTTTCTTT. Protein product: CASSLAYTEAFF.

V gene TRBV7-8 combines with J gene TRBJ2-5; TRBD2 aligns across 10 bases. The CDR3 is made up of 16 amino acids. Germline V gives CDR1 SGHVS, CDR2 FQNEAQ. The V and J ends lost 4 bases and 4 bases, in that order; junction bases with no gene match: 9. The chain's CDR3 is CASSSERGGLRETQYF. The CDR3 bases are TGTGCCAGCAGCTCGGAGCGGGGGGGCCTCCGAGAGACCCAGTACTTC.

This clonotype has just a few counts. The chain carries TRBV2 and TRBJ2-7; 12 nucleotides line up with TRBD1. J gave up 5 bases and V 6 bases, and 8 bases lay outside the gene matches. Germline loops: CDR1 SNHLY, CDR2 FYNNEI. The CDR3 length is 15 residues. The CDR3 reads CASSFGGQGADEQYF. In DNA, the CDR3 is TGTGCCAGCAGCTTTGGGGGACAGGGGGCAGACGAGCAGTACTTC.

As for this clonotype: One end of the junction does not line up with germline, which may come from a read error. V gene TRBV2 combines with J gene TRBJ1-6; D is unresolved. The CDR3 spans 16 residues. Germline V gives CDR1 SNHLY, CDR2 FYNNEI. This CDR3 reads CASSEEADRDNSPLHF. The CDR3 DNA follows: TGTGCCAGCAGCGAAGAAGCCGATCGGGATAATTCACCCCTCCACTTT.

This clonotype has only a few counts. The chain uses TRBV9 and TRBJ2-5, with D possibly being TRBD2 (5 bases). Trimming stripped 3 bases from V and 7 bases from J, with 16 bases between. The CDR3 totals 14 residues. Per germline, CDR1 SGDLS and CDR2 YYNGEE. This CDR3 reads CASSEDGALATQYF. CDR3 sequence (DNA): TGTGCCAGCAGCGAGGACGGCGCCCTAGCGACCCAGTACTTC. The full variable domain, completed using reference TRBV9 and TRBJ2-5, is DSGVTQTPKHLITATGQRVTLRCSPRSGDLSVYWYQQSLDQGLQFLIQYYNGEERAKGNILERFSAQQFPDLHSELNLSSLELGDSALYFCASSEDGALATQYFGPGTRLLVL.

CDR3 in amino acids: CSARDPRGPNTEAFF. The CDR3 nucleotides are TGCAGTGCTAGGGACCCACGGGGGCCGAACACTGAAGCTTTCTTT. The chain uses TRBV20-1 and TRBJ1-1, with a tentative D call TRBD1 (6 bases). This CDR3 has 15 residues. Trimming removed 3 bases from V and 1 base from J, with 15 bases in between. Germline V gives CDR1 DFQATT, CDR2 SNEGSKA (reference sequence).

This clonotype was seen only a few times. This sequence joins TRBV4-1 and TRBJ1-1; D possibly corresponds to TRBD1 (5 bases). V lost 4 bases, J lost 3 bases, and 15 bases lay in between. Per the germline V gene, CDR1 is MGHRA and CDR2 is YSYEKL. The CDR3 is made up of 15 amino acids. The chain's CDR3 is CASSPSGRGDTEAFF. The CDR3 coding sequence is TGCGCCAGCAGCCCGTCGGGACGGGGGGACACTGAAGCTTTCTTT.

The rearrangement links TRBV5-1 to TRBJ2-3; 7 nucleotides agree with TRBD1. Losses at the gene ends were 4 bases for V and 0 bases for J; bases not matched to a gene: 14. CDR1 SGHRS and CDR2 YFSETQ come from the germline V gene. The CDR3 loop spans 18 amino acids. The CDR3 region has the DNA TGCGCCAGCAGCCAAAGAGGCCTGACAGGGCAAAGCACAGATACGCAGTATTTT. Its translation is CASSQRGLTGQSTDTQYF.

The chain recombines TRBV5-1 with TRBJ1-6; 7 nucleotides line up with TRBD1. Looked up from germline, CDR1 is SGHRS and CDR2 is YFSETQ. The CDR3 covers 15 residues. J lost 5 bases, V lost 3 bases, and 5 bases had no gene match. The CDR3 coding sequence is TGCGCCAGCAGCTGGAGGGGGCAGGATAATTCACCCCTCCACTTT. The encoded protein is CASSWRGQDNSPLHF.

V is TRBV18 and J is TRBJ2-5, with a tentative D call TRBD2 (6 bases). The V end lost 1 base, the J end lost 5 bases, and 11 bases lay between the germline ends. This CDR3 spans 14 amino acids. Per the germline V gene, CDR1 is KGHSH and CDR2 is LQKENI. DNA for the CDR3: TGTGCCAGCTCACCACGGGCGGGGAAGGAGACCCAGTACTTC. The encoded protein is CASSPRAGKETQYF.

This clonotype was counted a few times. The chain combines TRBV7-9 with TRBJ2-6; TRBD2 is a possible D gene (5 bases). The CDR3 loop spans 18 amino acids. The germline CDR1 and CDR2 sequences are SEHNR and FQNEAQ (reference sequence). Between the trimmed V and J ends, which lost 5 bases and 0 bases, there was a span of 17 bases. CDR3 sequence reads: CASSDPPGVNSGANVLTF. In nucleotides, the CDR3 is TGTGCCAGCAGCGATCCGCCCGGGGTTAACTCTGGGGCCAACGTCCTGACTTTC.

This clonotype has only a few counts. The chain recombines TRBV7-2 with TRBJ2-7, with D unresolved. The CDR3 spans 13 residues. Germline values: CDR1 SGHTA, CDR2 FQGNSA. Trimming shortened V by 3 bases and J by 7 bases, and 13 bases separated the two germline ends. The CDR3 DNA reads as TGTGCCAGCAGCTTGGGGTTTTTCAGGGAGCAGTACTTC. Translation gives CASSLGFFREQYF.